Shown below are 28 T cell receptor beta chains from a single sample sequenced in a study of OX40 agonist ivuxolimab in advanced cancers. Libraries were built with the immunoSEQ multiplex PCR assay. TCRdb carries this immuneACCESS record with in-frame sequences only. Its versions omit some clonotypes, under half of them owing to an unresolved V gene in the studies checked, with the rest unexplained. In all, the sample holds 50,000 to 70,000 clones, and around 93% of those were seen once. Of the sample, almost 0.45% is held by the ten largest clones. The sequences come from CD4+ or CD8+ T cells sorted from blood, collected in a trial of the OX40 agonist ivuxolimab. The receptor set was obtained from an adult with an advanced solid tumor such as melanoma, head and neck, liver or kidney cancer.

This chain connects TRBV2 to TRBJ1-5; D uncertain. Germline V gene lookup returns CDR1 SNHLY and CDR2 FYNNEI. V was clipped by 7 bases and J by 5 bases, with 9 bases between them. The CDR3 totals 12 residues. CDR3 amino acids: CASKGLDQPQHF. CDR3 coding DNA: TGTGCCAGCAAAGGTTTGGATCAGCCCCAGCATTTT.

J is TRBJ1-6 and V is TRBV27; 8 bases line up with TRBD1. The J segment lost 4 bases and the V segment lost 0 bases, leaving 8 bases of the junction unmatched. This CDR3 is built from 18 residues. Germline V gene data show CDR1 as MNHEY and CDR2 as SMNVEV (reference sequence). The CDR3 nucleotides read TGTGCCAGCAGTTTATCGCGAGGACAGGGCTTATATAATTCACCCCTCCACTTT. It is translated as CASSLSRGQGLYNSPLHF.

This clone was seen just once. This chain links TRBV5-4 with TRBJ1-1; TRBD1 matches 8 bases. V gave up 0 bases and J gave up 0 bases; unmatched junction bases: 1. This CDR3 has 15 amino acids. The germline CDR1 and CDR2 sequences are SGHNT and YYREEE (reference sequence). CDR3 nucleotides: TGTGCCAGCAGCTTGGGACAGGGGATGAACACTGAAGCTTTCTTT. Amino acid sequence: CASSLGQGMNTEAFF.

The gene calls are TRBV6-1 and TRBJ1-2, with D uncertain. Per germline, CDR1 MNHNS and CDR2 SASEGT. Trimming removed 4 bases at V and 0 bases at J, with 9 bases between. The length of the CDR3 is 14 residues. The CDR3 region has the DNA TGTGCCAGCAGTGTCAGCAACACTAACTATGGCTACACCTTC. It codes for CASSVSNTNYGYTF.

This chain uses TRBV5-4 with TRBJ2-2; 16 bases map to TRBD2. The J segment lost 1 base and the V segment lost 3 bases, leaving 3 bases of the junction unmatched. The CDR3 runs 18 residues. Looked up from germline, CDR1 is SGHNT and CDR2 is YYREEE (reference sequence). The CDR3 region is CASSSGTSGRVNTGELFF. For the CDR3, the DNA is TGTGCCAGCAGCTCTGGGACTAGCGGGAGGGTGAACACCGGGGAGCTGTTTTTT.

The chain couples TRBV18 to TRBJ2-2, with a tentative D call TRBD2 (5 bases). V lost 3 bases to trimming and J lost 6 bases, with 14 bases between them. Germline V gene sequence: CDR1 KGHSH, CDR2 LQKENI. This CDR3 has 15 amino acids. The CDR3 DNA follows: TGTGCCAGCTCACCTCAAGGGAGTCGGGCCGGGGAGCTGTTTTTT. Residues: CASSPQGSRAGELFF.

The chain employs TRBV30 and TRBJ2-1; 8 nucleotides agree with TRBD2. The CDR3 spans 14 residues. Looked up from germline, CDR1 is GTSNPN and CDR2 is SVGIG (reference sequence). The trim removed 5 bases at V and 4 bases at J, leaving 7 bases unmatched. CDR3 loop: CAWVASGFYNEQFF. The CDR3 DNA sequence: TGTGCCTGGGTCGCTAGCGGGTTTTACAATGAGCAGTTCTTC.

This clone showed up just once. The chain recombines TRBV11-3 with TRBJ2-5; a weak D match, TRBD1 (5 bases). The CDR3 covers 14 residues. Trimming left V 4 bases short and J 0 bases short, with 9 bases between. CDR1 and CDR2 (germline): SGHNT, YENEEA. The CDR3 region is CASSSRADQETQYF. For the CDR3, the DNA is TGTGCCAGCAGCTCCAGGGCAGACCAAGAGACCCAGTACTTC.

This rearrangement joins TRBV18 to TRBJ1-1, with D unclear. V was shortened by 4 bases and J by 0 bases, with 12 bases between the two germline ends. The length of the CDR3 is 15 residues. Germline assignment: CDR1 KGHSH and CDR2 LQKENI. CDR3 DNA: TGTGCCAGCTCACTCTCGGACGGTATGAACACTGAAGCTTTCTTT. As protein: CASSLSDGMNTEAFF. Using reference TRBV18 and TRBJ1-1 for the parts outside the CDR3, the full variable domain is NAGVMQNPRHLVRRRGQEARLRCSPMKGHSHVYWYRQLPEEGLKFMVYLQKENIIDESGMPKERFSAEFPKEGPSILRIQQVVRGDSAAYFCASSLSDGMNTEAFFGQGTRLTVV.

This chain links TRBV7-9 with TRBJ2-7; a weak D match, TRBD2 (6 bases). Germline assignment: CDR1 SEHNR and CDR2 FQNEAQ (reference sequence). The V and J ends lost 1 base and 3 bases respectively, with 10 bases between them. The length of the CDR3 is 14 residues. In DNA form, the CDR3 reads TGTGCCAGCAGCTTAGTTGGCGGGAACTACGAGCAGTACTTC. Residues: CASSLVGGNYEQYF.

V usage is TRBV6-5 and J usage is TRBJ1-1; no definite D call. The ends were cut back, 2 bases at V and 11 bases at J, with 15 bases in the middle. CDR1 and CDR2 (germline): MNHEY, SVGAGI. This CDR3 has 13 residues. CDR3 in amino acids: CASSYLRVFVAFF. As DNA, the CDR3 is TGTGCCAGCAGTTACCTCCGAGTCTTCGTGGCTTTCTTT.

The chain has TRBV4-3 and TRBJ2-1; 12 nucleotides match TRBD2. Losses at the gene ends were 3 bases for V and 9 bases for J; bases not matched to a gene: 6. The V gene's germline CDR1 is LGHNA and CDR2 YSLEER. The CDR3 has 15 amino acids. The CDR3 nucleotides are TGCGCCAGCAGCCATGCTAGCGGGAGGGCAGCTGAGCAGTTCTTC. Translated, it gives CASSHASGRAAEQFF.

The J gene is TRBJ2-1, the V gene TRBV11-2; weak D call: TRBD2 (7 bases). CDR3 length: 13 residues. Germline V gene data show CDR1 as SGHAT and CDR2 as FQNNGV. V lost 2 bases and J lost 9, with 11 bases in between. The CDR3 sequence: CASSLSGGGEQFF. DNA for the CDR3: TGTGCCAGCAGCTTATCGGGGGGCGGTGAGCAGTTCTTC.

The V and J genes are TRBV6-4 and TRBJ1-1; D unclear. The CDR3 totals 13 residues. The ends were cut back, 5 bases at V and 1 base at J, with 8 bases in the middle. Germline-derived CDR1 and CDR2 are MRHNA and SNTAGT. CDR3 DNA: TGTGCCAGCAGTTTGTGGGGGAACACTGAAGCTTTCTTT. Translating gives CASSLWGNTEAFF.

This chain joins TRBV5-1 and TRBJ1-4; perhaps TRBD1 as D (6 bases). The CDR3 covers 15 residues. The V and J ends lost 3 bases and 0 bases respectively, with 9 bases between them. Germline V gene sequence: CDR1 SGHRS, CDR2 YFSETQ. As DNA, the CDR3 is TGCGCCAGCAGCTCATCAGGGGCAACTAATGAAAAACTGTTTTTT. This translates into CASSSSGATNEKLFF.

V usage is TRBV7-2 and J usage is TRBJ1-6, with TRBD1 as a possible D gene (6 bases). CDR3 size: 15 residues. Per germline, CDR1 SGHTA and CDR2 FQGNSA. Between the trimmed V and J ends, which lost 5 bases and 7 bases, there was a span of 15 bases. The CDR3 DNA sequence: TGTGCCAGCAGCCAACGGCCAACAGGGAATTCACCCCTCCACTTT. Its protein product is CASSQRPTGNSPLHF.

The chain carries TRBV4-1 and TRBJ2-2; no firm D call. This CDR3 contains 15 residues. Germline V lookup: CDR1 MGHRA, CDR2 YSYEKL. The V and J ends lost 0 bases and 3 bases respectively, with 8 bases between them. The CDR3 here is CASSQDLRYTGELFF. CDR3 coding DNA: TGCGCCAGCAGCCAAGATCTACGGTACACCGGGGAGCTGTTTTTT.

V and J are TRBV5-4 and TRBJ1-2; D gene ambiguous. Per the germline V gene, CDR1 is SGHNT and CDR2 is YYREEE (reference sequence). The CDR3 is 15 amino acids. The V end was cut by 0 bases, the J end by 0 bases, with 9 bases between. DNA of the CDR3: TGTGCCAGCAGCTTGGTGGCCGGATCTAACTATGGCTACACCTTC. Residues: CASSLVAGSNYGYTF.

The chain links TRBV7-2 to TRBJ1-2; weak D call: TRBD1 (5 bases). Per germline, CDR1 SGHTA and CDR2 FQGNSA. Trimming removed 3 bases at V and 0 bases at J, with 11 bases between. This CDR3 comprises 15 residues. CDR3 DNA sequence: TGTGCCAGCAGCTTCTATCAGGGTGCTAACTATGGCTACACCTTC. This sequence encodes CASSFYQGANYGYTF.

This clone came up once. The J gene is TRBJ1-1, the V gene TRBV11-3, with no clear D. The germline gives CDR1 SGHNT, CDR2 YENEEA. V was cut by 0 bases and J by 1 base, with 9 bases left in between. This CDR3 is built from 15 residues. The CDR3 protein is CASSLDLGGNTEAFF. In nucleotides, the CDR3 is TGTGCCAGCAGCTTAGATTTGGGCGGGAACACTGAAGCTTTCTTT. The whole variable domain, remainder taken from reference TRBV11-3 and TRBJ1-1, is EAGVVQSPRYKIIEKKQPVAFWCNPISGHNTLYWYLQNLGQGPELLIRYENEEAVDDSQLPKDRFSAERLKGVDSTLKIQPAELGDSAVYLCASSLDLGGNTEAFFGQGTRLTVV.

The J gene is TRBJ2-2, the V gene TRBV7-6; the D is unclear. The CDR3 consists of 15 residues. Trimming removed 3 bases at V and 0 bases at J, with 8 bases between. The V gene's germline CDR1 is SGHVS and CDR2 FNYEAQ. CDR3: CASSLRPANTGELFF. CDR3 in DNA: TGTGCCAGCAGCTTGAGACCCGCGAACACCGGGGAGCTGTTTTTT.

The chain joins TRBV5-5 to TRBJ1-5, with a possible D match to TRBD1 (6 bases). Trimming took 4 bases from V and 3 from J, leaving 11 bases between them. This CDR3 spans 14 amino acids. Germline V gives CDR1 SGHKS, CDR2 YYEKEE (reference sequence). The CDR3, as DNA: TGTGCCAGCAGCCTGGACAGAAACAATCAGCCCCAGCATTTT. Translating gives CASSLDRNNQPQHF.

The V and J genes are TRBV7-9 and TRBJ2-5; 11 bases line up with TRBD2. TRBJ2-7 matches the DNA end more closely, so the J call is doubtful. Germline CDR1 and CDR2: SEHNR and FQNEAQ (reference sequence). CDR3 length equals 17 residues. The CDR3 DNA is TGTGCCAGCAGCTTAGACGTAGCGGGAGGGATCTCCTACGAGCAGTACTTC. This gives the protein CASSLDVAGGISYEQYF.

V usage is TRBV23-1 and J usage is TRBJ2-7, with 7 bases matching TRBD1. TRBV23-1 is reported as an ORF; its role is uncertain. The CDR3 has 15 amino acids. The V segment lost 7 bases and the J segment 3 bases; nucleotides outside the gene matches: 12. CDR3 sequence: CASIRPQDRDYEQYF. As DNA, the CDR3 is TGCGCCAGCATTCGACCTCAAGACAGGGACTACGAGCAGTACTTC.

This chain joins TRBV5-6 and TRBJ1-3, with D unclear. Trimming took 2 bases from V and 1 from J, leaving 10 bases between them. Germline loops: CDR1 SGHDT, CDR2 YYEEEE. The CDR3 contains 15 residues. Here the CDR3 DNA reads TGTGCCAGCAGCTTCCAGGTCCTATCTGGAAACACCATATATTTT. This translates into CASSFQVLSGNTIYF.

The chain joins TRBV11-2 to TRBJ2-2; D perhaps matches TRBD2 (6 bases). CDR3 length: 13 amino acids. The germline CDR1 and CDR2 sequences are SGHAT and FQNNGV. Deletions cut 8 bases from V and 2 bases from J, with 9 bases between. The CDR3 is CASGRGNTGELFF. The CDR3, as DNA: TGTGCCAGCGGGCGGGGAAACACCGGGGAGCTGTTTTTT.

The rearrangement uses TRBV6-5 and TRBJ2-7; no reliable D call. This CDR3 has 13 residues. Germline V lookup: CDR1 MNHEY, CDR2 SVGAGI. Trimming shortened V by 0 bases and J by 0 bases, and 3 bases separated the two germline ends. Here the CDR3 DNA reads TGTGCCAGCAGTTACTCCGACTCCTACGAGCAGTACTTC. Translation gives CASSYSDSYEQYF.

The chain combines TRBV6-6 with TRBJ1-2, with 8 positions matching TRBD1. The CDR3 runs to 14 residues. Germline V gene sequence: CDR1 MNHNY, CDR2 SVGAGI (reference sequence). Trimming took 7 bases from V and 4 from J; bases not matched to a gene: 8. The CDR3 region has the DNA TGTGCCAGCACCGCCGGGACAGGCCCCTATGGCTACACCTTC. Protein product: CASTAGTGPYGYTF.